The rows below give T cell receptor beta chains drawn from one sample of a study of graft-versus-host responses after intestinal transplantation. No antigen has been assigned to these receptors. Generated by immunoSEQ multiplex PCR, the TCRdb table keeps only in-frame clones and is missing some. The table shows about 70,000 clones, with 80% to 95% occurring only once. The sample in question was unstimulated CD8+ T cells sorted from spleen or lymph node cells, obtained before intestinal transplant. The receptor set was obtained from a human donor who received an intestinal transplant. Each CDR3 is given with its conserved first and last residue. The D gene is left open where the match is weak. The size field is filled for only some rows; it gives once, few, many or a size class.

v_gene	d_gene	j_gene	abundance	CDR3nt	CDR3aa
TRBV6-5	-	TRBJ2-2	-	TGTGCCAGCTCCTCATTCGGGGACACCGGGGAGCTGTTTTTT	CASSSFGDTGELFF
TRBV6-1	-	TRBJ1-3	-	TGTGCCAGCAGCCCGACCCGGAGCTCTGGAAACACCATATATTTT	CASSPTRSSGNTIYF
TRBV5-6	TRBD1	TRBJ1-5	-	TGTGCCAGCAGCCAAGGACAGGGGGGCAATCAGCCCCAGCATTTT	CASSQGQGGNQPQHF
TRBV10-1	-	TRBJ2-1	-	TGCGCCAGCAAAGGGACACCCGAATACAATGAGCAGTTCTTC	CASKGTPEYNEQFF
TRBV2	TRBD2	TRBJ2-3	once	TGTGCCAGCACGATGGGACTAGCGGGCCTCACAGATACGCAGTATTTT	CASTMGLAGLTDTQYF
TRBV7-3	-	TRBJ2-2	-	TGTGCCAGCAGCTTGGGTCCACTCAGCGGCGGGGAGCTGTTTTTT	CASSLGPLSGGELFF
TRBV5-1	-	TRBJ1-3	-	TGCGCCAGCAGCTTGGGCGACTCCTACGAACAAAACACCATATATTTT	CASSLGDSYEQNTIYF
TRBV6-5	-	TRBJ2-5	-	TGTGCCAGCAGTTACTCTGGCCCCCGGGCCCAGTACTTC	CASSYSGPRAQYF
TRBV7-9	TRBD1	TRBJ2-7	-	TGTGCCAGCAGCTCGACAGGGGCGGTAGTCTACGAGCAGTACTTC	CASSSTGAVVYEQYF
TRBV19	-	TRBJ1-1	-	TGTGCCAGCCGGGGTCCCACTGAAGCTTTCTTT	CASRGPTEAFF
TRBV27	-	TRBJ1-4	once	TGTGCCAGCACTGCGGGTGAGGGTGAAAAACTGTTTTTT	CASTAGEGEKLFF
TRBV7-6	TRBD2	TRBJ2-3	-	TGTGCCAGCAGGCCTAGCGGCCTAAGCACAGATACGCAGTATTTT	CASRPSGLSTDTQYF
TRBV5-5	TRBD1	TRBJ2-7	once	TGTGCCAGCAGCCCCAAGGGGGGGACAGGGACGTTCTACGAGCAGTACTTC	CASSPKGGTGTFYEQYF